This TCR beta chain was sequenced for a study of blood T cell repertoires in COVID-19. Study in general: Some COVID-19 samples were acute and others convalescent; all came from the United States, Italy and Spain. T cells, B-cell-depleted T cells, or PBMCs supplied cDNA or gDNA.

V lost 4 bases, J lost 0 bases, and 18 bases lay in between. This CDR3 spans 18 amino acids. Germline lookup yields CDR1 SGHTA and CDR2 FQGNSA. Sequenced by immunoSEQ multiplex PCR; TCRdb stores in-frame clones only, minus some. This table has about 250,000 clones, 65% to 90% appearing once. Sequenced material: PBMCs or T cells enriched from blood (not recorded which). This chain connects TRBV7-2 to TRBJ1-4; D ambiguous. The sequence was obtained from a woman between 50 and 59 years old with acute COVID-19. CDR3 amino acids: CASSSEASFVATNEKLFF. CDR3 sequence (DNA): TGTGCCAGCAGCTCGGAGGCGTCATTCGTTGCAACTAATGAAAAACTGTTTTTT.